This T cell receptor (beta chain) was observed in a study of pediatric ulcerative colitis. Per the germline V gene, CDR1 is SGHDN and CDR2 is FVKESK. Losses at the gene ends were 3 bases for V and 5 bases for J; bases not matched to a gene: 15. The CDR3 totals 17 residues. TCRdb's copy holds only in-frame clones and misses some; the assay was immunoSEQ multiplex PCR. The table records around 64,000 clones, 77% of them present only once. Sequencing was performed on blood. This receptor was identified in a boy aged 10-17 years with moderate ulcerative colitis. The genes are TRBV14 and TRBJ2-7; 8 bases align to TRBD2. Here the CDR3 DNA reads TGTGCCAGCAGCCAGGGAACTAGCGGAAGAATCCCCCACGAGCAGTACTTC. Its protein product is CASSQGTSGRIPHEQYF.